This TCR beta chain stems from a study of cytomegalovirus exposure and HLA in healthy donors. Overall study results and limits: A later analysis reportedly found that, within productive TCRs, an Asian-associated ancestry cluster had fewer N-insertions than the mean observed across the approximately 660 donors. Apart from CMV serostatus, no immune exposure information was available. Analyzed later, association rates of TCRs varied across HLA loci, with DRB1 most and HLA-C fewest.

As for this clone: Its antigen is as yet unknown.

Use of 60 Vbeta and 13 Jbeta primers characterized the PCR. Profiling relied on immunoSEQ multiplex PCR, and the TCRdb table lists in-frame clones only, not all of them. This sample carries roughly 170,000 clones, 70% to 80% of them seen once, and the ten largest clones take approximately 1.3%. With 0 bases removed from V and 1 base from J, the gap between germline ends came to 9 bases. There are 15 residues in the CDR3. From germline, CDR1 is MGHRA and CDR2 YSYEKL. The genes are TRBV4-1 and TRBJ1-1; perhaps TRBD1 as D (6 bases). Material for sequencing was PBMCs. The sequence was collected from a man aged 25 to 40 in good health and CMV-seronegative. CDR3 nucleotides: TGCGCCAGCAGCCAAGAACACAGGGCGAACACTGAAGCTTTCTTT. Its translation: CASSQEHRANTEAFF.